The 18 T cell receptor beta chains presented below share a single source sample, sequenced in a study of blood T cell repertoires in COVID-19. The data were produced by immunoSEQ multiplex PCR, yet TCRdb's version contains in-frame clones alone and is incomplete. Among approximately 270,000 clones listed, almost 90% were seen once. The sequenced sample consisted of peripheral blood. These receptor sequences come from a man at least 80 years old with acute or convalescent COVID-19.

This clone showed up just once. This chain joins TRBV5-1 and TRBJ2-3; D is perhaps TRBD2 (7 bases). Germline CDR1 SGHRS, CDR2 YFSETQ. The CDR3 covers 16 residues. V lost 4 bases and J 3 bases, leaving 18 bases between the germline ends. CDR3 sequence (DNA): TGCGCCAGCAGCAGCCTGGGCGGGGGCGATACAGATACGCAGTATTTT. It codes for CASSSLGGGDTDTQYF.

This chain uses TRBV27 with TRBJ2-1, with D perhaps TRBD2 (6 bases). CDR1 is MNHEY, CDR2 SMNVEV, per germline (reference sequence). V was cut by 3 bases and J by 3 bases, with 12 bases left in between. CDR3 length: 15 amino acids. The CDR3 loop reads CASSFLQDYYNEQFF. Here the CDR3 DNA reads TGTGCCAGCAGTTTCCTACAGGACTACTACAATGAGCAGTTCTTC.

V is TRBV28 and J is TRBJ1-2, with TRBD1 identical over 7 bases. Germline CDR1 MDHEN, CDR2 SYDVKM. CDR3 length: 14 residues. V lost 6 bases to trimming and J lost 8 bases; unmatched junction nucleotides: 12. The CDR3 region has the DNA TGTGCCAGCAGCCTCGACAGGGCCGGGGAGGGCTACACCTTC. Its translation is CASSLDRAGEGYTF.

The CDR3 reads CASSQPGTATRDTIYF. The DNA of the CDR3 is TGTGCCAGCAGCCAACCCGGGACAGCGACTCGAGACACCATATATTTT. J is TRBJ1-3 and V is TRBV3-1 (or the pseudogene TRBV3-2), with TRBD1 identical over 7 bases. Germline CDR1 is LGHDT and CDR2 is YNNKEL (reference sequence). The CDR3 length is 16 residues. V was clipped by 2 bases and J by 8 bases; unmatched bases: 12.

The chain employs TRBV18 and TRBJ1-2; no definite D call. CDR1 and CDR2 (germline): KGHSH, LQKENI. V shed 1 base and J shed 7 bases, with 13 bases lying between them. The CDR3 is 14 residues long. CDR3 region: CASSPQKSERGYTF. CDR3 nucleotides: TGTGCCAGCTCACCACAGAAGTCAGAACGTGGCTACACCTTC.

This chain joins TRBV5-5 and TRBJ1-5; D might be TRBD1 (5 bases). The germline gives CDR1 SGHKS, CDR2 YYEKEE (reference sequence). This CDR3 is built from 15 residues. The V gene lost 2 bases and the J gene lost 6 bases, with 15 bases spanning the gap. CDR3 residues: CASSLSAGRFQPQHF. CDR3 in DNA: TGTGCCAGCAGCTTATCTGCAGGGAGGTTTCAGCCCCAGCATTTT.

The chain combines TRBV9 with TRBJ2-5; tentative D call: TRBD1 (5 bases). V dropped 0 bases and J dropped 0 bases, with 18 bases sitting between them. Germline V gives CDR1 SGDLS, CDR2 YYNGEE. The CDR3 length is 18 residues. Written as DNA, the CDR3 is TGTGCCAGCAGCGTAGGAACAGGTGGGATAGGGTACCAAGAGACCCAGTACTTC. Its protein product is CASSVGTGGIGYQETQYF.

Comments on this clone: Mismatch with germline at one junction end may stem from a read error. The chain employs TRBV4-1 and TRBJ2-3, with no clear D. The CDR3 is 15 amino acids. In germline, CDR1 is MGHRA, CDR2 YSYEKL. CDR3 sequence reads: CASRQGPQNTDTQYF. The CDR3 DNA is TGCGCCAGCAGACAAGGGCCACAGAACACAGATACGCAGTATTTT.

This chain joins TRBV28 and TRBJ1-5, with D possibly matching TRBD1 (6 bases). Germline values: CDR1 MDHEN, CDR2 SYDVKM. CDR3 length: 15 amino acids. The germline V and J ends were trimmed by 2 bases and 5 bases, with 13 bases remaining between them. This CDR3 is CASSLPKGVYQPQHF. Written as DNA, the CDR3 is TGTGCCAGCAGTTTACCCAAGGGGGTCTATCAGCCCCAGCATTTT.

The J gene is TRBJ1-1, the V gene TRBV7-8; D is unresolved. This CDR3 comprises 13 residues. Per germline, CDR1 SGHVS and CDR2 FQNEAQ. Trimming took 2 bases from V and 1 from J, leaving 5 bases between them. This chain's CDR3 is CASSLFQNTEAFF. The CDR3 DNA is TGTGCCAGCAGCTTATTTCAGAACACTGAAGCTTTCTTT.

This CDR3 reads CASSQDGLAGGLGTDTQYF. In nucleotides, the CDR3 is TGCGCCAGCAGCCAAGACGGACTAGCGGGGGGGCTTGGCACAGATACGCAGTATTTT. The chain uses TRBV4-3 and TRBJ2-3; 15 positions agree with TRBD2. V gave up 0 bases and J gave up 1 base; unmatched junction bases: 5. Germline V lookup: CDR1 LGHNA, CDR2 YSLEER. CDR3 length: 19 amino acids.

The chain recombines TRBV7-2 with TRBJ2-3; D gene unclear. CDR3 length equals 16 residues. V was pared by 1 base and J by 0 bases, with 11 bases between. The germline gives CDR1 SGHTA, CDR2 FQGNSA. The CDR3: CASSLVGSSSTDTQYF. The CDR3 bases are TGTGCCAGCAGCTTAGTTGGCAGTTCTAGCACAGATACGCAGTATTTT. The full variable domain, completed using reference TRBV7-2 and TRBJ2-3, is GAGVSQSPSNKVTEKGKDVELRCDPISGHTALYWYRQSLGQGLEFLIYFQGNSAPDKSGLPSDRFSAERTGGSVSTLTIQRTQQEDSAVYLCASSLVGSSSTDTQYFGPGTRLTVL.

CDR3 nucleotides: TGTGCCAGCAGCGTCGGGACTAGCGGGAGCCGCTACTCCTACGAGCAGTACTTC. Amino acids: CASSVGTSGSRYSYEQYF. V gene TRBV9 combines with J gene TRBJ2-7, with 14 bases fitting TRBD2. Germline assignment: CDR1 SGDLS and CDR2 YYNGEE. J was trimmed by 0 bases and V by 2 bases; bases with no gene match: 7. The CDR3 consists of 18 residues.

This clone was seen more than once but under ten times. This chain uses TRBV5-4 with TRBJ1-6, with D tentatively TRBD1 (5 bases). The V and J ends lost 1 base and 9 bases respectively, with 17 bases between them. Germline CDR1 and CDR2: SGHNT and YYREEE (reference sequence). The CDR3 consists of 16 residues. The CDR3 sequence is CASSLWGSGVGSPLHF. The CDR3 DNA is TGTGCCAGCAGCTTGTGGGGTTCGGGGGTTGGTTCACCCCTCCACTTT. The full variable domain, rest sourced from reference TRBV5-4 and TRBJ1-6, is ETGVTQSPTHLIKTRGQQVTLRCSSQSGHNTVSWYQQALGQGPQFIFQYYREEENGRGNFPPRFSGLQFPNYSSELNVNALELDDSALYLCASSLWGSGVGSPLHFGNGTRLTVT.

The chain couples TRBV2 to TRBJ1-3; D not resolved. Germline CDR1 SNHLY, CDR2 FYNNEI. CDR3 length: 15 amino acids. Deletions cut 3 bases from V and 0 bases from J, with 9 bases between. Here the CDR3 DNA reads TGTGCCAGCAGTGACGAGTACTTCTCTGGAAACACCATATATTTT. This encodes CASSDEYFSGNTIYF. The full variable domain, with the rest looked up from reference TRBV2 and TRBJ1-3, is EPEVTQTPSHQVTQMGQEVILRCVPISNHLYFYWYRQILGQKVEFLVSFYNNEISEKSEIFDDQFSVERPDGSNFTLKIRSTKLEDSAMYFCASSDEYFSGNTIYFGEGSWLTVV.

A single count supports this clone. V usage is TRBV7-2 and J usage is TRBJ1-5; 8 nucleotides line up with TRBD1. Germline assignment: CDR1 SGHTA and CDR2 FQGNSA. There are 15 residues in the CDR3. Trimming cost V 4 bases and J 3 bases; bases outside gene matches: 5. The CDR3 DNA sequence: TGTGCCAGCAGCTCACGGACAGGGTACAATCAGCCCCAGCATTTT. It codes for CASSSRTGYNQPQHF.

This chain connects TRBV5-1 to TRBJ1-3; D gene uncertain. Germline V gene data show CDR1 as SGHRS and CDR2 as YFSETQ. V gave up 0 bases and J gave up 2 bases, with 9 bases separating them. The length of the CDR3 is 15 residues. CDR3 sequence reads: CASSLEPGAGNTIYF. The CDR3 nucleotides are TGCGCCAGCAGCTTGGAGCCCGGGGCTGGAAACACCATATATTTT.

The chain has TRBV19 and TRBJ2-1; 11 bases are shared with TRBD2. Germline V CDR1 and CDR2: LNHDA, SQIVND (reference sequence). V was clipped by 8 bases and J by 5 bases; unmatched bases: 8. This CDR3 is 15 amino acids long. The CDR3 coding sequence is TGTGCCAGTGGCGTAATAGCGGGGGGGAACAATGAGCAGTTCTTC. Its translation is CASGVIAGGNNEQFF.